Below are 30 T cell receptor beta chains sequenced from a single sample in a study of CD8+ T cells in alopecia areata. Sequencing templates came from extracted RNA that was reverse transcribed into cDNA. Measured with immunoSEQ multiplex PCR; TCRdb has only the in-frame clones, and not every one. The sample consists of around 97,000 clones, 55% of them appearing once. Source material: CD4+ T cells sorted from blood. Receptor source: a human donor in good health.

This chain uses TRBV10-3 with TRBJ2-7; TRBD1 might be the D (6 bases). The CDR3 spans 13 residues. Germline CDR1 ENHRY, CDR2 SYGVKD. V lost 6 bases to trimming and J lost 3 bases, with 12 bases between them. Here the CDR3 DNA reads TGTGCCATCAGCCCCGGACAGCTCTACGAGCAGTACTTC. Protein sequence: CAISPGQLYEQYF.

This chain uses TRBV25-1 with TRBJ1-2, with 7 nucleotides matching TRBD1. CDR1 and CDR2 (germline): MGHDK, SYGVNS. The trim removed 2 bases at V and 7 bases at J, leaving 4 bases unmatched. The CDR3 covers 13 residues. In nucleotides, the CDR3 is TGTGCCAGCAGTGAAACAGGGGCTATTGGCTACACCTTC. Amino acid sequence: CASSETGAIGYTF.

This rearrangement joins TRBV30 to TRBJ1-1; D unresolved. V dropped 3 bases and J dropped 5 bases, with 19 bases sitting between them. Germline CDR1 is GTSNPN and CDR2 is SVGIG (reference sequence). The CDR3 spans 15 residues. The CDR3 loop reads CAWRPPPMVLTEAFF. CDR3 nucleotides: TGTGCCTGGAGACCCCCCCCGATGGTCTTGACTGAAGCTTTCTTT. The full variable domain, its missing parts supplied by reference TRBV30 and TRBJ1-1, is SQTIHQWPATLVQPVGSPLSLECTVEGTSNPNLYWYRQAAGRGLQLLFYSVGIGQISSEVPQNLSASRPQDRQFILSSKKLLLSDSGFYLCAWRPPPMVLTEAFFGQGTRLTVV.

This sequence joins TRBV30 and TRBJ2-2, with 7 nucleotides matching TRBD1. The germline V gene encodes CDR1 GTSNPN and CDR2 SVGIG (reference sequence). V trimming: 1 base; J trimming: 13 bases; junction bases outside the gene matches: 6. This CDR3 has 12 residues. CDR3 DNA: TGTGCCTGGAGTGGAGGGGGCGGGTGGCTGTTTTTT. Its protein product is CAWSGGGGWLFF.

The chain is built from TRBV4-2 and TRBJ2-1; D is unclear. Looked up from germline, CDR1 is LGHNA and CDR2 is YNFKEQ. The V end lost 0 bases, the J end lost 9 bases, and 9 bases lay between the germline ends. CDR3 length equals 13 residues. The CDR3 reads CASSQDRRSEQFF. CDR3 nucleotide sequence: TGTGCCAGCAGCCAAGACCGGCGGAGTGAGCAGTTCTTC.

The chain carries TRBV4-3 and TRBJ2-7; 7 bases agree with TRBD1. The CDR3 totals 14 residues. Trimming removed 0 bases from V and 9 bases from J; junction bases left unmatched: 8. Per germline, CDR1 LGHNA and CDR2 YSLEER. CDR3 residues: CASSQDGTAVGQYF. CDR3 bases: TGCGCCAGCAGCCAAGATGGGACAGCCGTAGGGCAGTACTTC.

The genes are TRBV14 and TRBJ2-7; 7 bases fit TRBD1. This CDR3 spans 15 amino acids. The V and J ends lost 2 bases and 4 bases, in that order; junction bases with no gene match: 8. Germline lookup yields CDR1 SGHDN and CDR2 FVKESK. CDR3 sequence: CASSQRGRRGYEQYF. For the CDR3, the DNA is TGTGCCAGCAGCCAAAGGGGGCGTCGGGGATACGAGCAGTACTTC.

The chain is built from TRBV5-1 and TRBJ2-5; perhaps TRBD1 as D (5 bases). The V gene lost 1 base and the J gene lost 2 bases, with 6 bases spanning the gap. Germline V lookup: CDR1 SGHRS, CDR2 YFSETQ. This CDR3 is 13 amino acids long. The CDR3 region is CASSLYRQETQYF. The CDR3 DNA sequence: TGCGCCAGCAGCTTGTACAGGCAAGAGACCCAGTACTTC. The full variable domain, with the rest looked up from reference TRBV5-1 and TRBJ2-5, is KAGVTQTPRYLIKTRGQQVTLSCSPISGHRSVSWYQQTPGQGLQFLFEYFSETQRNKGNFPGRFSGRQFSNSRSEMNVSTLELGDSALYLCASSLYRQETQYFGPGTRLLVL.

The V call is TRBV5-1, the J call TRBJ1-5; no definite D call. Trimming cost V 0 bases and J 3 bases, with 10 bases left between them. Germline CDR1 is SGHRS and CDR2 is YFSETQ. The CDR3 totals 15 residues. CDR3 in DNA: TGCGCCAGCAGCTTGGCAGGAACTTCCAATCAGCCCCAGCATTTT. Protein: CASSLAGTSNQPQHF.

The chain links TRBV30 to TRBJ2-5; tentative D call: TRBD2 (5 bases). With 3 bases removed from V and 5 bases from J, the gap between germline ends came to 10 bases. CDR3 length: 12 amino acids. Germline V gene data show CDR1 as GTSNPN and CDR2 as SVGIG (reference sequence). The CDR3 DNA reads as TGTGCCTGGAGCACCTCTAGCGAGACCCAGTACTTC. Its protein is CAWSTSSETQYF.

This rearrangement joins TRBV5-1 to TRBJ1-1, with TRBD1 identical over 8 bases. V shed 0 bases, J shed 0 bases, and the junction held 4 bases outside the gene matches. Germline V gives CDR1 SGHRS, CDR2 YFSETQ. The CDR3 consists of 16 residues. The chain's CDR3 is CASSLDPRGLNTEAFF. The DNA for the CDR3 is TGCGCCAGCAGCTTGGACCCCAGGGGGCTGAACACTGAAGCTTTCTTT.

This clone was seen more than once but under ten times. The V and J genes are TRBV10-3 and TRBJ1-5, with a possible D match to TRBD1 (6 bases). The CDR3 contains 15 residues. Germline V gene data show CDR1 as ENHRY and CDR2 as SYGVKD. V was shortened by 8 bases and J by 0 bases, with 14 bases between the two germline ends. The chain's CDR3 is CAIRGEGDSNQPQHF. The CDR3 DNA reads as TGTGCCATCCGAGGGGAGGGGGATAGCAATCAGCCCCAGCATTTT.

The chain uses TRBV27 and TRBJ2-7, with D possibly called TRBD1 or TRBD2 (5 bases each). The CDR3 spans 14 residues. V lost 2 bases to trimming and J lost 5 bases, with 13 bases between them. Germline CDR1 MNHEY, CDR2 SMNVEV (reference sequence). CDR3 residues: CASSLGGIVHEQYF. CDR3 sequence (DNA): TGTGCCAGCAGTTTAGGGGGAATAGTTCACGAGCAGTACTTC.

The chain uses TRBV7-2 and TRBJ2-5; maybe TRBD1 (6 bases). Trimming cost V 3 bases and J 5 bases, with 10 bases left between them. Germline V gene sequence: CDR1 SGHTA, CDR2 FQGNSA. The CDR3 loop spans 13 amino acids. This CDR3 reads CASSLGAWETQYF. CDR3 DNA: TGTGCCAGCAGCTTGGGGGCTTGGGAGACCCAGTACTTC.

The CDR3 reads CASSRLQETSYEQYF. The CDR3 DNA is TGTGCCAGCAGTCGACTTCAGGAAACCTCCTACGAGCAGTACTTC. J is TRBJ2-7 and V is TRBV7-2; D gene ambiguous. The CDR3 extends over 15 amino acids. The germline V gene encodes CDR1 SGHTA and CDR2 FQGNSA. V was trimmed by 6 bases and J by 0 bases, leaving 15 bases between them.

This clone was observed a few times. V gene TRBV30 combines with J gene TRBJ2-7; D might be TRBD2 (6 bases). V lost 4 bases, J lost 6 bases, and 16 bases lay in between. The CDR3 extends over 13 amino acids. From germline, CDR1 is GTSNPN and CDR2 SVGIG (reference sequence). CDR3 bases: TGTGCCTGGAAGTCGGGGGTTACTAGCGAGCAGTACTTC. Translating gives CAWKSGVTSEQYF.

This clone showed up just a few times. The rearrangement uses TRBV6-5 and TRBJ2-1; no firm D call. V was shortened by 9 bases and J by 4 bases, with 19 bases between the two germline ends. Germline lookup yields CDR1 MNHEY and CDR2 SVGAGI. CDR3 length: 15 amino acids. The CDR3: CASRPVGVRYNEQFF. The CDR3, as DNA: TGTGCCAGTAGGCCGGTTGGGGTGCGGTACAATGAGCAGTTCTTC.

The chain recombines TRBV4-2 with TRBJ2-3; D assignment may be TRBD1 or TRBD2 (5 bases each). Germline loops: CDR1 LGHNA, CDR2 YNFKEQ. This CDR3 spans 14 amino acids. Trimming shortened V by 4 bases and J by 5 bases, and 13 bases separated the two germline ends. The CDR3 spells CASSRDLAGDTQYF. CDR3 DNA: TGTGCCAGCAGCCGGGACCTAGCCGGAGATACGCAGTATTTT.

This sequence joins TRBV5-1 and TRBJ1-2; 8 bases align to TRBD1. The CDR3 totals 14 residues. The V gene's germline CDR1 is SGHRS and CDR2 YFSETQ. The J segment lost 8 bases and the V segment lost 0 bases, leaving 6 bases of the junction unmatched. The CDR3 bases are TGCGCCAGCAGCTTGGAACAGGGGGGCTACGGCTACACCTTC. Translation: CASSLEQGGYGYTF.

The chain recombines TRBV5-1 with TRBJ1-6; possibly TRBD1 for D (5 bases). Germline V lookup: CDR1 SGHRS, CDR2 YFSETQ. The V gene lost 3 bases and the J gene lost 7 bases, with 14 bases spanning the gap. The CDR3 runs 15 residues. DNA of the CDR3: TGCGCCAGCAGCTCCGGGACCCAAGGGAATTCACCCCTCCACTTT. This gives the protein CASSSGTQGNSPLHF.

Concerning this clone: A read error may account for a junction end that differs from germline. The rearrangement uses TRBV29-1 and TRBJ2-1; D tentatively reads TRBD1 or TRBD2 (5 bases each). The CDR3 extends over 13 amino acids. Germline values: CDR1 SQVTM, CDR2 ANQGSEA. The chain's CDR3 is CSVVGDPLRPVIF. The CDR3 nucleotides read TGCAGCGTTGTAGGGGACCCCCTTAGACCAGTAATCTTC.

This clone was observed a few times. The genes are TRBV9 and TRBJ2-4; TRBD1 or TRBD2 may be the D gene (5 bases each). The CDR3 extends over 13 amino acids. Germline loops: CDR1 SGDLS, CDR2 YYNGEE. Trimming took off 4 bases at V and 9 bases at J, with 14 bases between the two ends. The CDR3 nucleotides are TGTGCCAGCAGCTTAAACTGGGGGTCCATTCAGTACTTC. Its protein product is CASSLNWGSIQYF. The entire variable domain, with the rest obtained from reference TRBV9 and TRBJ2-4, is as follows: DSGVTQTPKHLITATGQRVTLRCSPRSGDLSVYWYQQSLDQGLQFLIQYYNGEERAKGNILERFSAQQFPDLHSELNLSSLELGDSALYFCASSLNWGSIQYFGAGTRLSVL.

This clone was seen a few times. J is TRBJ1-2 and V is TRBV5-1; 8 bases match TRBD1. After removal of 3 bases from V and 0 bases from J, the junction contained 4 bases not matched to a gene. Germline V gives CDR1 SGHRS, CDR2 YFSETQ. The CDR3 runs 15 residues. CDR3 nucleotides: TGCGCCAGCAGCTCCGGGACAGGAGCTAACTATGGCTACACCTTC. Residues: CASSSGTGANYGYTF.

DNA for the CDR3: TGTGCCAGCAGTGAGGTGAGGGGCGAGCAGTACTTC. This sequence encodes CASSEVRGEQYF. The genes are TRBV25-1 and TRBJ2-7; D may be TRBD1 or TRBD2 (5 bases each). Trimming cost V 3 bases and J 6 bases, with 9 bases left between them. The CDR3 is made up of 12 amino acids. In germline, CDR1 is MGHDK, CDR2 SYGVNS.

The CDR3 sequence: CASSPRTGDSYEQYF. The CDR3, as DNA: TGTGCCAGCAGCCCCAGGACAGGGGACTCCTACGAGCAGTACTTC. This rearrangement joins TRBV7-2 to TRBJ2-7; 9 bases are a match to TRBD1. Germline V gives CDR1 SGHTA, CDR2 FQGNSA. The CDR3 spans 15 residues. V lost 5 bases to trimming and J lost 0 bases; unmatched junction nucleotides: 5.

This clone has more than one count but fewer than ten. CDR3 in DNA: TGTGCCAGCGTAACGGGGGCGGATGAGCAGTTCTTC. It yields the protein CASVTGADEQFF. V usage is TRBV28 and J usage is TRBJ2-1; D possibly uses TRBD1 or TRBD2 (6 bases each). Between the trimmed V and J ends, which lost 8 bases and 8 bases, there was a span of 13 bases. The germline V gene has CDR1 MDHEN and CDR2 SYDVKM. CDR3 length: 12 amino acids.

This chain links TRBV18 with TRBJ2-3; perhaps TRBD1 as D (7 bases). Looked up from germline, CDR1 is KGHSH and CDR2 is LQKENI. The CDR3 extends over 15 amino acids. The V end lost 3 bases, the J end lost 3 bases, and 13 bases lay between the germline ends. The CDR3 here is CASSPQQGTTDTQYF. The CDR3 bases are TGTGCCAGCTCACCGCAACAGGGGACTACAGATACGCAGTATTTT.

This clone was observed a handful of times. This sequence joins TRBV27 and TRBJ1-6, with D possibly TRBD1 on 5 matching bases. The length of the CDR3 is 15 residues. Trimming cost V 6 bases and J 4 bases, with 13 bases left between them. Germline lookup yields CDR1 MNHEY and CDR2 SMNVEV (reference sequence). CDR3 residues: CASSPRGGYNSPLHF. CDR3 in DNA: TGTGCCAGCAGCCCCCGGGGGGGGTATAATTCACCCCTCCACTTT.

The CDR3 nucleotides are TGTGCCAGCAGCTTGGAGGGCCCCAACTATGGCTACACCTTC. Protein: CASSLEGPNYGYTF. The chain is built from TRBV5-6 and TRBJ1-2, with no clear D. Between the trimmed V and J ends, which lost 0 bases and 2 bases, there was a span of 8 bases. CDR1 is SGHDT and CDR2 is YYEEEE in the germline V gene. This CDR3 has 14 amino acids.

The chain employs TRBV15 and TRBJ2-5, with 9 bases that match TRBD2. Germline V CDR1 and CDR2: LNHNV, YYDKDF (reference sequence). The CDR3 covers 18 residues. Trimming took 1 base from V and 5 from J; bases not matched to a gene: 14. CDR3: CATSRGHRQGLASETQYF. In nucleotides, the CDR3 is TGTGCCACCAGCAGAGGACACCGCCAGGGACTAGCTTCCGAGACCCAGTACTTC.